This T cell receptor (beta chain) originates from a study of T cells in Graves' hyperthyroidism and ophthalmopathy (dated by TCRdb to between 2019 and 2020). With regard to the full study: Peripheral blood was collected at initial diagnosis, before any treatment. TCR V-J signatures able to tell the groups apart were searched for in a discovery cohort of some 100 patients, of whom about 40 had Graves' ophthalmopathy and around 56 had stable Graves' hyperthyroidism. Prospective prediction of ophthalmopathy was tested in an independent validation cohort consisting of 18 to 20 hyperthyroidism patients and some 17 patients who later progressed to ophthalmopathy. For training and testing, the 80 to 100 patients in the discovery cohort were randomly divided in a 7:3 ratio. In more than 5 Graves' hyperthyroidism patients, the study also compared T-cell repertoires from thyroid tissue with T-cell repertoires from blood. Once sampling was done, hyperthyroidism patients were given methimazole at a starting dose of 30 mg daily, whereas ophthalmopathy patients were given high-dose intravenous methylprednisolone. The paper describes TCR Vbeta CDR3 sequencing of 135 peripheral blood samples, made up of 43 ophthalmopathy patients, 70 to 75 hyperthyroidism patients and 17 progressor patients.

Stable Graves' hyperthyroidism was defined as no progression to ophthalmopathy during 18 months of follow-up. Hyperthyroidism patients were aged 18 to 65 years and newly diagnosed, with disease duration of less than 2 months. Any patient with an uncontrolled infection, another autoimmune disease, pregnancy or lactation was excluded. Diagnoses relied on clinical symptoms, serum thyroxine and TRAb, thyroid ultrasound and orbital computed tomography. PBMCs were separated from approximately 10 ml of fresh peripheral blood using Ficoll-Paque density gradient centrifugation. Trizol reagent was used to extract total RNA, and RNA quality was then checked on an Agilent 2100 Bioanalyzer. Here is what the overall study found, with its caveats: No statistical method was used to fix the sample size in advance, and group allocation was not hidden from the investigators. In validation, the model predicted progression to ophthalmopathy a median of about 6.5 months before onset, with about 70% sensitivity and about 72% specificity. Most expanded thyroid clonotypes (frequency above 0.001) were also detected in blood, suggesting blood repertoires may reflect thyroid immune responses. A 13 V-J signature model separated ophthalmopathy from stable hyperthyroidism, with approximately 86% sensitivity and 81% to 83% specificity in cross-validation and 80%/75% in testing.

TCR beta CDR3 regions were amplified from RNA transcripts. A first-round RT-PCR of the TCR CDR3 used the HTBI primer set with the Qiagen OneStep RT-PCR kit. A second multiplex PCR round built the libraries, followed by size selection and purification. Paired-end sequencing of the libraries was performed with 100 bp reads on an Illumina HiSeq2000. In the authors' own workflow: SOAPnuke was used to process the raw data, with reads discarded if the reads contained adapters or uncalled bases, had a mean Phred below 15, or lacked an exact constant-primer or identifier match. COPE v1.2.5 was used to merge high-quality paired reads, and clonotypes were defined as unique nucleotide sequences. MiTCR v1.1 was used to align the clonotypes against IMGT TRBV, TRBD and TRBJ reference segments. Only V-J combinations with frequency above 0.0001, covering about 99% of repertoires, were analysed. The TCS score was defined as the ratio of F50 (clonal expansion) to E x V (chaos), calculated using BLOSUM62-based TCRdist between CDR3 peptides within each V-J. Welch's t-statistics and random forest reduced 500 to 650 V-J features to some 14, which were used in a naive Bayes classifier (R e1071). The public reads were reanalyzed by TCRdb: fastp trimming at Q25, MiXCR alignment, in-frame beta chains only. Entries are consolidated by CDR3 protein sequence, retaining the most common genes and DNA. For this entry, the V and J calls and clone size follow TCRdb and not the study's own pipeline. For this sample there are 650,000 to 750,000 distinct CDR3 sequences; 11% to 15% appear just once. The ten largest clones take up roughly 10% of the sample.

This clonotype has a handful of counts. Its antigen remains undetermined. No clone much larger than this one lies a single base away; base qualities are absent. This clonotype originated in a woman younger than 30 with Graves' hyperthyroidism. The sample was blood.

The DNA is as follows: TGTGCCATCAGTGAACCCGGTCGTGGGACAGGGGGCTCCTACTATGGCTACACCTTC. Its coded protein is CAISEPGRGTGGSYYGYTF. The rearranged segments are TRBV10-3 and TRBJ1-2, with 12 junctional bases fitting TRBD1. Including the terminal cysteine and phenylalanine, the CDR3 comprises 19 residues. The only DNA kept is the CDR3, 57 bases in frame from the first base. V has 3 bases trimmed and J has 3 bases trimmed; junction bases matching no gene number 14. CDR1 is given as ENHRY and CDR2 as SYGVKD, both from the germline V gene.